Each of the 30 T cell receptor beta chains below was sequenced from the same sample in a study of T-cell memory formation after mild COVID-19. TCRdb ran MiXCR on the 5' RACE reads and lists one entry per CDR3 protein. The sample comprises 350,000 to 400,000 distinct CDR3 sequences, around a fifth of which are singletons, and about 12% rests with the top ten. The sequencing sample was made of PBMCs or a T cell subset sorted from them (not recorded which). These receptor sequences come from an adult woman who had mild COVID-19 (a few samples of this study predate the infection). Cell type and time point are not known.

This chain joins TRBV30 and TRBJ2-4, with 13 nucleotides matching TRBD2. CDR1 and CDR2 from the germline V gene are GTSNPN and SVGIG (reference sequence). This CDR3 region has 18 residues. With V trimmed by 4 bases and J by 3 bases, 12 bases remained unmatched. The CDR3 sequence is CAWTAWRTSGGRKNIQYF. The DNA of the CDR3 is TGTGCCTGGACCGCATGGAGGACTAGCGGGGGTCGCAAAAACATTCAGTACTTC.

This chain connects TRBV24-1 to TRBJ2-1, with TRBD2 identical over 11 bases. With 3 bases clipped from V and 3 bases from J, the junction kept 3 bases outside the gene matches. This CDR3 spans 16 amino acids. Germline CDR1 KGHDR, CDR2 SFDVKD. The CDR3 spells CATSDRGLADYNEQFF. In nucleotides, the CDR3 is TGTGCCACCAGTGATAGGGGACTAGCGGACTACAATGAGCAGTTCTTC.

This clonotype was detected ten times or more. J is TRBJ2-2 and V is TRBV7-9; 7 positions match TRBD2. V trimming: 7 bases; J trimming: 6 bases; junction bases outside the gene matches: 20. The germline V gene encodes CDR1 SEHNR and CDR2 FQNEAQ (reference sequence). There are 18 residues in the CDR3. CDR3 sequence: CASTRHAAGHEYPGELFF. The CDR3 coding sequence is TGTGCCAGCACCCGCCACGCAGCGGGGCACGAGTATCCCGGGGAGCTGTTTTTT.

This clonotype has only a few counts. CDR3 in amino acids: CASSHRTGDWEQYF. The CDR3, as DNA: TGCGCCAGCAGCCATCGGACAGGGGATTGGGAGCAGTACTTC. This rearrangement joins TRBV4-1 to TRBJ2-7; 9 bases line up with TRBD1. Trimming at V came to 3 bases and at J to 7 bases, leaving 7 bases not matched to a gene. Germline V CDR1 and CDR2: MGHRA, YSYEKL. The CDR3 loop spans 14 amino acids.

The rearrangement uses TRBV5-5 and TRBJ2-3; 11 nucleotides agree with TRBD2. This CDR3 region has 15 residues. Germline assignment: CDR1 SGHKS and CDR2 YYEKEE (reference sequence). V trimming: 4 bases; J trimming: 5 bases; junction bases outside the gene matches: 6. This CDR3 reads CASSGLAGGKDTQYF. The CDR3 DNA sequence: TGTGCCAGCAGCGGTCTAGCGGGGGGAAAAGATACGCAGTATTTT.

This clonotype was counted a few times. Germline is not matched at one junction end, which may reflect a read error. The V and J genes are TRBV7-2 and TRBJ2-5; D is perhaps TRBD1 (5 bases). The CDR3 totals 12 residues. CDR1 is SGHTA, CDR2 FQGNSA, per germline. The CDR3 nucleotides are TGTGCCAGCAGCTTAGAAGTAGGGGCGCCGTCTTTC. Translating it yields CASSLEVGAPSF.

The chain links TRBV19 to TRBJ1-2, with D perhaps matching TRBD1 (6 bases). CDR3 length: 14 residues. V lost 2 bases and J lost 6, with 13 bases in between. Germline V gene data show CDR1 as LNHDA and CDR2 as SQIVND (reference sequence). CDR3 protein: CASSINPRTDGYTF. DNA of the CDR3: TGTGCCAGTAGTATAAACCCTCGGACAGATGGCTACACCTTC.

This clonotype came up many times. This chain uses TRBV27 with TRBJ1-1; D possibly corresponds to TRBD1 (5 bases). The CDR3 contains 18 residues. The V and J ends lost 3 bases and 0 bases respectively, with 20 bases between them. Per germline, CDR1 MNHEY and CDR2 SMNVEV (reference sequence). The DNA of the CDR3 is TGTGCCAGCAGTTTCACCGGGGGGAGCCTTATTATGAACACTGAAGCTTTCTTT. Translated, it gives CASSFTGGSLIMNTEAFF.

This clonotype was seen many times. The V gene is TRBV18, the J gene TRBJ2-1; TRBD1 agrees at 7 bases. V was pared by 4 bases and J by 5 bases, with 17 bases of the junction left unmatched. The CDR3 runs 18 residues. Looked up from germline, CDR1 is KGHSH and CDR2 is LQKENI. Here the CDR3 reads CASSQKLNIGQEDNEQFF. In DNA, the CDR3 is TGTGCCAGCTCACAAAAATTGAATATTGGACAGGAGGACAATGAGCAGTTCTTC.

J is TRBJ1-5 and V is TRBV6-6; D ambiguous. V lost 6 bases and J lost 3, with 9 bases in between. The CDR3 sequence is 13 residues long. Germline values: CDR1 MNHNY, CDR2 SVGAGI (reference sequence). The CDR3 spells CASSLEFNQPQHF. The CDR3, as DNA: TGTGCCAGCAGCCTAGAGTTCAATCAGCCCCAGCATTTT.

The rearrangement links TRBV5-1 to TRBJ2-1; TRBD2 matches at 9 bases. The CDR3 runs to 17 residues. With V trimmed by 1 base and J by 4 bases, 9 bases remained unmatched. Germline assignment: CDR1 SGHRS and CDR2 YFSETQ. DNA for the CDR3: TGCGCCAGCAGCTTGTGGCGGGGGGGGAATTTTTACAATGAGCAGTTCTTC. Its protein is CASSLWRGGNFYNEQFF.

The CDR3, as DNA: TGTGCCAGCAGTTCCTTCGAACAGGTTAATGAAAAACTGTTTTTT. Translated, it gives CASSSFEQVNEKLFF. The chain recombines TRBV27 with TRBJ1-4; D might be TRBD1 (5 bases). Trimming stripped 4 bases from V and 4 bases from J, with 13 bases between. CDR1 and CDR2 (germline): MNHEY, SMNVEV (reference sequence). The CDR3 is made up of 15 amino acids.

The V call is TRBV7-6, the J call TRBJ2-5; TRBD2 matches at 8 bases. This CDR3 has 15 amino acids. Germline V gives CDR1 SGHVS, CDR2 FNYEAQ. V shed 2 bases and J 0 bases; nucleotides not matched to a gene: 2. CDR3 nucleotide sequence: TGTGCCAGCAGCTTAACTAGCGGAAACCAAGAGACCCAGTACTTC. Amino acids: CASSLTSGNQETQYF.

The genes are TRBV7-8 and TRBJ2-3; 11 nucleotides align to TRBD2. The CDR3 extends over 16 amino acids. Germline V gives CDR1 SGHVS, CDR2 FQNEAQ. The V segment lost 0 bases and the J segment 2 bases; nucleotides outside the gene matches: 1. CDR3 loop: CASSLAGLADTDTQYF. The CDR3 coding sequence is TGTGCCAGCAGCTTAGCGGGACTAGCGGACACAGATACGCAGTATTTT. The complete variable domain, with remaining parts taken from reference TRBV7-8 and TRBJ2-3, reads GAGVSQSPRYKVAKRGQDVALRCDPISGHVSLFWYQQALGQGPEFLTYFQNEAQLDKSGLPSDRFFAERPEGSVSTLKIQRTQQEDSAVYLCASSLAGLADTDTQYFGPGTRLTVL.

In this sample, this clonotype turned up a few times. The CDR3: CASSHGTANTGELFF. The DNA of the CDR3 is TGTGCCAGCAGTCACGGGACGGCGAACACCGGGGAGCTGTTTTTT. The rearrangement links TRBV6-5 to TRBJ2-2; D tentatively fits TRBD1 or TRBD2 (5 bases each). The CDR3 totals 15 residues. The V end lost 5 bases, the J end lost 0 bases, and 10 bases lay between the germline ends. CDR1 is MNHEY, CDR2 SVGAGI, per germline.

This clonotype was seen repeatedly, ten times or more. The chain carries TRBV5-1 and TRBJ2-7; 11 bases match TRBD1. Trimming cost V 4 bases and J 8 bases; bases outside gene matches: 8. This CDR3 contains 14 residues. From germline, CDR1 is SGHRS and CDR2 YFSETQ. The CDR3 protein is CASSAPGTGGKQYF. The CDR3 DNA reads as TGCGCCAGCAGCGCCCCCGGGACAGGGGGTAAGCAGTACTTC.

The gene calls are TRBV4-2 and TRBJ2-4; TRBD1 agrees at 7 bases. V was pared by 2 bases and J by 13 bases, with 8 bases of the junction left unmatched. The CDR3 is made up of 13 amino acids. Per the germline V gene, CDR1 is LGHNA and CDR2 is YNFKEQ. The CDR3 loop is CASSQPGQLDQYF. In nucleotides, the CDR3 is TGTGCCAGCAGCCAACCGGGACAGTTAGACCAGTACTTC.

The chain has TRBV18 and TRBJ1-5; D unclear. V shed 4 bases and J shed 0 bases, with 10 bases lying between them. This CDR3 is 15 amino acids long. Germline lookup yields CDR1 KGHSH and CDR2 LQKENI. CDR3 amino acids: CASSRSAGSNQPQHF. The CDR3 region has the DNA TGTGCCAGCTCACGGTCAGCCGGTAGCAATCAGCCCCAGCATTTT.

The rearrangement uses TRBV5-1 and TRBJ1-1; D is perhaps TRBD1 (6 bases). Germline loops: CDR1 SGHRS, CDR2 YFSETQ. This CDR3 spans 15 amino acids. V lost 3 bases and J 4 bases, leaving 16 bases between the germline ends. In DNA, the CDR3 is TGCGCCAGCAGCTCTCCTGGGGGCGGGCGCACTGAAGCTTTCTTT. It translates to CASSSPGGGRTEAFF.

This clonotype has a handful of counts. The chain carries TRBV4-1 and TRBJ2-1; 10 positions agree with TRBD2. This CDR3 is 16 amino acids long. V was pared by 3 bases and J by 6 bases, with 8 bases of the junction left unmatched. The germline CDR1 and CDR2 sequences are MGHRA and YSYEKL. CDR3 loop: CASSQRAGGPANEQFF. The CDR3 DNA sequence: TGCGCCAGCAGCCAGAGAGCGGGGGGGCCCGCCAATGAGCAGTTCTTC.

This clonotype was seen more than once but under ten times. The chain carries TRBV7-8 and TRBJ2-1; 11 bases line up with TRBD1. The CDR3 is made up of 16 amino acids. Germline lookup yields CDR1 SGHVS and CDR2 FQNEAQ. V dropped 3 bases and J dropped 8; count of bases not matched to a gene: 9. CDR3 sequence reads: CASSLDRGRILDEQFF. DNA of the CDR3: TGTGCCAGCAGCTTGGACAGGGGGCGTATTCTCGATGAGCAGTTCTTC.

This chain uses TRBV12-3 or TRBV12-4 with TRBJ2-7; unclear D gene. V was clipped by 5 bases and J by 2 bases, with 16 bases between them. The CDR3 runs 15 residues. The CDR3 protein is CASSQGYSRTYEQYF. The CDR3 DNA reads TGTGCCAGCAGTCAAGGATACAGTAGGACCTACGAGCAGTACTTC.

The J gene is TRBJ1-1, the V gene TRBV19; weak D call: TRBD1 (5 bases). In germline, CDR1 is LNHDA, CDR2 SQIVND (reference sequence). Trimming removed 4 bases from V and 4 bases from J, with 13 bases in between. CDR3 length: 14 residues. This chain's CDR3 is CASSTPQAFTEAFF. The DNA for the CDR3 is TGTGCCAGTAGTACGCCACAGGCCTTCACTGAAGCTTTCTTT.

The V and J genes are TRBV30 and TRBJ1-2; D not resolved. V was pared by 3 bases and J by 8 bases, with 10 bases between. The CDR3 covers 11 residues. Germline assignment: CDR1 GTSNPN and CDR2 SVGIG (reference sequence). CDR3 coding DNA: TGTGCCTGGAGCCCGCCGGGAGGCTACACCTTC. Protein: CAWSPPGGYTF.

The J gene is TRBJ2-5, the V gene TRBV10-3, with TRBD2 as a possible D gene (5 bases). Trimming pared 2 bases from V and 3 bases from J, leaving 7 bases between. This CDR3 contains 13 residues. CDR1 and CDR2 (germline): ENHRY, SYGVKD. CDR3 DNA sequence: TGTGCCATCAGTGAGGTCGGGGAAGAGACCCAGTACTTC. Its translation is CAISEVGEETQYF.

This clonotype was recorded a few times. The genes are TRBV4-1 and TRBJ2-7, with D possibly matching TRBD1 (6 bases). Trimming took 2 bases from V and 3 from J, leaving 11 bases between them. The CDR3 extends over 14 amino acids. CDR1 and CDR2 from the germline V gene are MGHRA and YSYEKL. The CDR3 nucleotides are TGCGCCAGCAGCCAACCAGGGGCCCGCTACGAGCAGTACTTC. It codes for CASSQPGARYEQYF.

This clonotype occurred many times. DNA for the CDR3: TGTGCCAGCAGCTTAGGCCACTACAATGAGCAGTTCTTC. This sequence encodes CASSLGHYNEQFF. The chain uses TRBV7-2 and TRBJ2-1; D unclear. Germline values: CDR1 SGHTA, CDR2 FQGNSA. Trimming cost V 1 base and J 3 bases, with 4 bases left between them. CDR3 size: 13 residues.

The chain is built from TRBV5-1 and TRBJ2-7, with D maybe TRBD2 (5 bases). Germline assignment: CDR1 SGHRS and CDR2 YFSETQ. CDR3 size: 13 residues. Trimming pared 4 bases from V and 6 bases from J, leaving 14 bases between. The CDR3 DNA reads as TGCGCCAGCAGCCCCCCGGACTTTCGCGAGCAGTACTTC. It specifies CASSPPDFREQYF. The full variable domain, rest sourced from reference TRBV5-1 and TRBJ2-7, is KAGVTQTPRYLIKTRGQQVTLSCSPISGHRSVSWYQQTPGQGLQFLFEYFSETQRNKGNFPGRFSGRQFSNSRSEMNVSTLELGDSALYLCASSPPDFREQYFGPGTRLTVT.

The table lists this clonotype with a few counts. V and J are TRBV12-3 or TRBV12-4 and TRBJ2-1; TRBD1 might be the D (5 bases). V was trimmed by 7 bases and J by 4 bases, leaving 11 bases between them. The length of the CDR3 is 13 residues. CDR3 loop: CASTQDSYNEQFF. The CDR3 DNA sequence: TGTGCCAGCACCCAAGACAGTTACAATGAGCAGTTCTTC.

The chain combines TRBV4-1 with TRBJ1-2; 8 positions match TRBD1. This CDR3 comprises 16 residues. V lost 6 bases to trimming and J lost 8 bases; unmatched junction nucleotides: 17. CDR1 and CDR2 (germline): MGHRA, YSYEKL. CDR3 region: CASSIATSGDRRGYTF. CDR3 bases: TGCGCCAGCAGTATCGCAACCTCCGGGGACAGGCGAGGCTACACCTTC.